This passage covers 10 T cell receptor beta chains from one sample sequenced in a study of T cells after posttransplantation cyclophosphamide. Data came from immunoSEQ multiplex PCR; TCRdb stores just in-frame clones and leaves some out. The sample was found to contain some 31,000 clones, and every one recurs. Specimen: PBMCs. The receptors here all came from a woman in her thirties in good health and a related stem cell transplant donor.

This clone was observed at least ten times. As DNA, the CDR3 is TGTGCCAGCAGTGAAAGGTTGGGGACAGCCAATGAGCAGTTCTTC. As protein: CASSERLGTANEQFF. The chain links TRBV2 to TRBJ2-1, with 7 positions matching TRBD1. The CDR3 is made up of 15 amino acids. CDR1 and CDR2 from the germline V gene are SNHLY and FYNNEI. V was pared by 2 bases and J by 6 bases, with 7 bases of the junction left unmatched.

The chain carries TRBV30 and TRBJ1-6; 10 bases agree with TRBD1. This CDR3 spans 16 amino acids. Germline V gives CDR1 GTSNPN, CDR2 SVGIG (reference sequence). V was clipped by 1 base and J by 7 bases; unmatched bases: 7. CDR3 sequence reads: CAWSDGTGARNSPLHF. CDR3 coding DNA: TGTGCCTGGAGTGATGGGACAGGGGCCCGAAATTCACCCCTCCACTTT.

A few counts support this clone. The V and J genes are TRBV20-1 and TRBJ1-2; D ambiguous. The CDR3 is 11 residues long. V was clipped by 4 bases and J by 6 bases, with 9 bases between them. From germline, CDR1 is DFQATT and CDR2 SNEGSKA (reference sequence). Here the CDR3 DNA reads TGCAGTGCTACCAACACAGATGGCTACACCTTC. Protein sequence: CSATNTDGYTF.

This clone was counted a few times. The V and J genes are TRBV28 and TRBJ2-3; 10 bases match TRBD2. Germline loops: CDR1 MDHEN, CDR2 SYDVKM. The trim removed 10 bases at V and 4 bases at J, leaving 14 bases unmatched. The CDR3 is 16 amino acids. CDR3 sequence reads: CATKPQLAGRSDTQYF. The CDR3 DNA reads TGTGCCACCAAACCTCAACTAGCGGGGCGGTCAGATACGCAGTATTTT. The whole variable domain, remainder taken from reference TRBV28 and TRBJ2-3, is DVKVTQSSRYLVKRTGEKVFLECVQDMDHENMFWYRQDPGLGLRLIYFSYDVKMKEKGDIPEGYSVSREKKERFSLILESASTNQTSMYLCATKPQLAGRSDTQYFGPGTRLTVL.

In this sample, this clone turned up many times. The chain links TRBV19 to TRBJ1-1; D unresolved. This CDR3 region has 13 residues. Germline CDR1 is LNHDA and CDR2 is SQIVND (reference sequence). The ends were cut back, 2 bases at V and 3 bases at J, with 7 bases in the middle. The CDR3 DNA reads TGTGCCAGTAGTATACGGGTTGACACTGAAGCTTTCTTT. Residues: CASSIRVDTEAFF.

This clone was picked up many times. This chain links TRBV10-3 with TRBJ1-4; D not certain. Trimming took 0 bases from V and 8 from J, leaving 13 bases between them. Germline V gene data show CDR1 as ENHRY and CDR2 as SYGVKD. The CDR3 covers 15 residues. CDR3 sequence reads: CAISESQYLGEKLFF. The CDR3 nucleotides are TGTGCCATCAGTGAGTCTCAGTACCTCGGGGAAAAACTGTTTTTT.

V is TRBV29-1 and J is TRBJ2-3; possible D gene TRBD2, 5 bases. V was clipped by 6 bases and J by 3 bases, with 7 bases between them. This CDR3 spans 11 amino acids. Germline CDR1 SQVTM, CDR2 ANQGSEA. The CDR3 DNA reads as TGCAGCGTCGGACTTACAGATACGCAGTATTTT. The encoded protein is CSVGLTDTQYF.

This clone was detected a few times. The genes are TRBV24-1 and TRBJ2-3; TRBD1 matches at 8 bases. In germline, CDR1 is KGHDR, CDR2 SFDVKD. V lost 3 bases, J lost 2 bases, and 3 bases stayed unmatched. The CDR3 has 15 amino acids. The CDR3 spells CATSDRTGTTDTQYF. The CDR3 nucleotides are TGTGCCACCAGTGATAGGACAGGGACCACAGATACGCAGTATTTT.

This clone has at least ten counts. J is TRBJ1-2 and V is TRBV2; D is undetermined. Germline V CDR1 and CDR2: SNHLY, FYNNEI. V shed 2 bases and J shed 6 bases, with 13 bases lying between them. This CDR3 comprises 14 residues. CDR3 in DNA: TGTGCCAGCAGTGAAAAGCGCAGTACCCATGGCTACACCTTC. The encoded protein is CASSEKRSTHGYTF.

This clone is medium-sized within its sample. The chain has TRBV28 and TRBJ2-5; 9 bases fit TRBD1. The CDR3 is made up of 18 amino acids. V shed 3 bases and J 1 base; nucleotides not matched to a gene: 12. Per the germline V gene, CDR1 is MDHEN and CDR2 is SYDVKM. The CDR3 DNA is TGTGCCAGCAGTTTGGAACAGGGGGCTCCGACAAGCCAAGAGACCCAGTACTTC. Its translation: CASSLEQGAPTSQETQYF.